One sample yielded the 3 T cell receptor beta chains listed below, sequenced in a study of persistence of HIV-infected CD4 T cells (dated by TCRdb to the early 2020s). TCRbeta repertoires were sequenced from genomic DNA with the immunoSEQ hsTCRB assay version 4 in survey mode. TCRdb re-hosts the immuneACCESS table, in-frame sequences only. Its copies lack some clones; in the studies checked, an unresolved V gene accounts for under half of them, and the cause for the rest is not known. Within this sample are fewer than 40,000 clones, with roughly 82% of them counted one time only. The top ten hold 6.4% of the sample. The treatment or condition label of this sample denotes: suppressive antiretroviral therapy. Lysates of CMV-infected fibroblasts at 9 to 10 ug/mL were used to stimulate the cells. Nonresponding CD40L-negative CD69-negative CD45RO-high memory CD4+ T cells were sorted as memory populations depleted of antigen-responding cells.

No antigen has been assigned to these receptors. This specimen consisted of CD4+ T cells sorted from PBMCs after roughly 17-hour stimulation, obtained from a patient who received antiretroviral therapy. This sample's cell subset or site label indicates: CD40L-CD69- CD45RO-high memory CD4 T cells not responding to CMV lysate. These receptors were taken from an adult woman with HIV who was CMV-seropositive.

A word on this clone: At the DNA level, this CDR3 is encoded by other sequences in the same sample as well. The chain's CDR3 is CASSQGDATNEKLFF. The CDR3 DNA follows: TGTGCCAGCAGCCAAGGGGACGCAACTAATGAAAAACTGTTTTTT. V gene TRBV3-1 (or the pseudogene TRBV3-2) combines with J gene TRBJ1-4; tentative D call: TRBD1 (5 bases). The CDR3 loop spans 15 amino acids. CDR1 LGHDT and CDR2 YNNKEL come from the germline V gene (reference sequence). The ends were cut back, 1 base at V and 0 bases at J, with 6 bases in the middle.

By share of the sample, this clone is medium-sized. This chain joins TRBV7-3 and TRBJ2-3; TRBD2 matches 7 bases. V lost 5 bases to trimming and J lost 4 bases; unmatched junction nucleotides: 6. CDR3 length equals 14 residues. Germline CDR1 reads SGHTA; CDR2 reads FQGTGA. The CDR3 protein is CASSRETSADTQYF. CDR3 coding DNA: TGTGCCAGCAGCCGAGAAACTAGCGCAGATACGCAGTATTTT.

The chain uses TRBV15 and TRBJ2-2; D might be TRBD1 (6 bases). Trimming left V 2 bases short and J 7 bases short, with 14 bases between. The CDR3 is 15 residues long. Germline CDR1 reads LNHNV; CDR2 reads YYDKDF (reference sequence). The CDR3 reads CATSRQILGGGELFF. The CDR3 DNA reads as TGTGCCACCAGCAGACAAATACTAGGGGGCGGGGAGCTGTTTTTT.